The 25 T cell receptor beta chains below come from one sample, sequenced in a study of cytomegalovirus exposure and HLA in healthy donors. With 60 Vbeta and 13 Jbeta primers, the PCR was carried out. The repertoire was sequenced with immunoSEQ multiplex PCR; TCRdb's copy has only in-frame clones and lacks some. The sample holds 150,000 or so clones, approximately 72% seen once. The sequenced sample was PBMCs. These receptors were collected from a female donor in good health and CMV-seronegative.

CDR3 nucleotide sequence: TGTGCCTGGAGTGCCCAGGAGGGACAGGGACACTACGAGCAGTACTTC. Its translation: CAWSAQEGQGHYEQYF. J is TRBJ2-7 and V is TRBV30; 9 bases map to TRBD1. Germline V gene sequence: CDR1 GTSNPN, CDR2 SVGIG (reference sequence). This CDR3 has 16 residues. With V trimmed by 1 base and J by 3 bases, 10 bases remained unmatched.

This sequence joins TRBV30 and TRBJ1-1, with 11 bases that match TRBD1. This CDR3 is 12 amino acids long. Germline V gives CDR1 GTSNPN, CDR2 SVGIG (reference sequence). V shed 1 base and J 11 bases; nucleotides not matched to a gene: 3. In DNA form, the CDR3 reads TGTGCCTGGAGTGGGACAGGGGGCTTGGCTTTCTTT. Translating it yields CAWSGTGGLAFF.

This clone has a single count. V is TRBV5-4 and J is TRBJ2-5; 8 bases are a match to TRBD1. J was trimmed by 4 bases and V by 0 bases; bases with no gene match: 8. The CDR3 has 16 residues. Germline CDR1 reads SGHNT; CDR2 reads YYREEE (reference sequence). The CDR3 region is CASSLVGQGKGETQYF. For the CDR3, the DNA is TGTGCCAGCAGCTTGGTCGGACAGGGAAAGGGAGAGACCCAGTACTTC.

This rearrangement joins TRBV4-1 to TRBJ2-3; D gene uncertain. Trimming cost V 7 bases and J 2 bases, with 16 bases left between them. This CDR3 has 15 amino acids. Germline CDR1 MGHRA, CDR2 YSYEKL. Here the CDR3 reads CASTLKVGNTDTQYF. The CDR3 coding sequence is TGCGCCAGCACCCTAAAGGTGGGCAACACAGATACGCAGTATTTT.

The chain has TRBV2 and TRBJ2-5; TRBD1 might be the D (5 bases). This CDR3 comprises 14 residues. Germline loops: CDR1 SNHLY, CDR2 FYNNEI. V lost 8 bases and J 4 bases, leaving 17 bases between the germline ends. CDR3 amino acids: CASCLGDLRETQYF. The CDR3 bases are TGTGCCAGCTGCTTAGGGGATCTTAGAGAGACCCAGTACTTC.

The chain couples TRBV29-1 to TRBJ2-3, with 11 nucleotides matching TRBD2. Germline V CDR1 and CDR2: SQVTM, ANQGSEA. This CDR3 region has 15 residues. After removal of 5 bases from V and 0 bases from J, the junction contained 4 bases not matched to a gene. CDR3 sequence reads: CSVKGTSGSTDTQYF. In DNA, the CDR3 is TGCAGCGTTAAAGGGACTAGCGGAAGCACAGATACGCAGTATTTT.

This clone was seen only a few times. The chain carries TRBV30 and TRBJ2-7; TRBD2 agrees at 7 bases. Per germline, CDR1 GTSNPN and CDR2 SVGIG (reference sequence). The CDR3 totals 14 residues. The CDR3 is CAGGAQVLSYEQYF. The CDR3 region has the DNA TGTGCGGGAGGGGCACAGGTCCTCTCCTACGAGCAGTACTTC.

In nucleotides, the CDR3 is TGTGCCAGCAGCTTGGAGGGACAGGGGTATCAGCCCCAGCATTTT. It encodes CASSLEGQGYQPQHF. The chain employs TRBV5-5 and TRBJ1-5, with TRBD1 matching 10 bases. Germline loops: CDR1 SGHKS, CDR2 YYEKEE (reference sequence). The CDR3 extends over 15 amino acids. With 0 bases clipped from V and 5 bases from J, the junction kept 2 bases outside the gene matches.

The CDR3 spells CASSTGVRGTEAFF. Written as DNA, the CDR3 is TGTGCCAGCAGCACAGGGGTTAGAGGCACTGAAGCTTTCTTT. The rearrangement links TRBV27 to TRBJ1-1, with TRBD1 identical over 7 bases. CDR3 length: 14 residues. The V segment lost 6 bases and the J segment 4 bases; nucleotides outside the gene matches: 8. The germline V gene encodes CDR1 MNHEY and CDR2 SMNVEV (reference sequence).

The chain has TRBV28 and TRBJ2-7; weak D call: TRBD2 (5 bases). The ends were cut back, 7 bases at V and 5 bases at J, with 15 bases in the middle. CDR1 and CDR2 from the germline V gene are MDHEN and SYDVKM. The CDR3 is 13 amino acids. DNA for the CDR3: TGTGCCAGCACCCGGGGAACGGAGAACGAGCAGTACTTC. Translation gives CASTRGTENEQYF.

J is TRBJ1-1 and V is TRBV2; TRBD1 agrees at 8 bases. V lost 6 bases, J lost 4 bases, and 10 bases stayed unmatched. The CDR3 contains 15 residues. The V gene's germline CDR1 is SNHLY and CDR2 FYNNEI. CDR3 bases: TGTGCCAGCAGACGTCGATCAGGGGGCAGCACTGAAGCTTTCTTT. This encodes CASRRRSGGSTEAFF.

As DNA, the CDR3 is TGTGCCACCAGTGAAATGGGCAGGAAAGAGACCCAGTACTTC. Its translation is CATSEMGRKETQYF. This rearrangement joins TRBV15 to TRBJ2-5, with unresolved D. Germline V lookup: CDR1 LNHNV, CDR2 YYDKDF (reference sequence). Trimming removed 6 bases from V and 3 bases from J, with 14 bases in between. There are 14 residues in the CDR3.

Only a few counts were recorded for this clone. The CDR3 region is CASSPGAGGNTIYF. CDR3 coding DNA: TGCGCCAGCAGCCCTGGGGCAGGGGGAAACACCATATATTTT. The V gene is TRBV4-1, the J gene TRBJ1-3; TRBD1 is a possible D gene (5 bases). V dropped 4 bases and J dropped 4 bases, with 11 bases sitting between them. The CDR3 is 14 amino acids. CDR1 is MGHRA and CDR2 is YSYEKL in the germline V gene.

This clone occurred once. V is TRBV7-9 and J is TRBJ2-6; 10 bases are shared with TRBD1. Germline V gives CDR1 SEHNR, CDR2 FQNEAQ (reference sequence). The CDR3 is made up of 15 amino acids. The V and J ends lost 3 bases and 7 bases, in that order; junction bases with no gene match: 3. CDR3 bases: TGTGCCAGCAGCTTTGACAGGGGGCCAGCCAACGTCCTGACTTTC. Amino acid sequence: CASSFDRGPANVLTF.

The chain links TRBV6-1 to TRBJ2-2; D may be TRBD1 (6 bases). The length of the CDR3 is 16 residues. The V gene's germline CDR1 is MNHNS and CDR2 SASEGT. V gave up 0 bases and J gave up 5 bases, with 13 bases separating them. CDR3 residues: CASSEARGGNTGELFF. The CDR3 DNA is TGTGCCAGCAGTGAAGCGCGTGGGGGCAATACCGGGGAGCTGTTTTTT.

V is TRBV6-1 and J is TRBJ2-7; TRBD1 matches at 8 bases. J lost 5 bases, V lost 5 bases, and 11 bases had no gene match. Germline V gene lookup returns CDR1 MNHNS and CDR2 SASEGT. This CDR3 has 15 amino acids. The CDR3 loop is CASSNKDRVYDEQYF. CDR3 DNA: TGTGCCAGCAGTAACAAGGACAGGGTTTACGACGAGCAGTACTTC.

V and J are TRBV18 and TRBJ2-3; 7 bases line up with TRBD2. This CDR3 has 16 residues. V was pared by 0 bases and J by 3 bases, with 6 bases of the junction left unmatched. The germline V gene has CDR1 KGHSH and CDR2 LQKENI. The CDR3 DNA is TGTGCCAGCTCACCACCGGCGGGAGCAGGTACAGATACGCAGTATTTT. It is translated as CASSPPAGAGTDTQYF.

This clone was seen only once. The rearrangement uses TRBV2 and TRBJ2-3; 7 bases align to TRBD2. This CDR3 comprises 12 residues. With V trimmed by 8 bases and J by 1 base, 0 bases remained unmatched. CDR1 and CDR2 (germline): SNHLY, FYNNEI. The CDR3, as DNA: TGTGCCAGCGGGAGGGGCACAGATACGCAGTATTTT. It translates to CASGRGTDTQYF.

The chain recombines TRBV7-2 with TRBJ2-2; D uncertain. CDR1 SGHTA and CDR2 FQGNSA come from the germline V gene. Trimming left V 4 bases short and J 2 bases short, with 5 bases between. CDR3 length equals 13 residues. As DNA, the CDR3 is TGTGCCAGCAGCTCCCTCAACACCGGGGAGCTGTTTTTT. Protein: CASSSLNTGELFF.

The chain recombines TRBV30 with TRBJ1-2, with D perhaps matching TRBD1 (5 bases). V lost 5 bases to trimming and J lost 5 bases, with 15 bases between them. This CDR3 is built from 13 residues. The V gene's germline CDR1 is GTSNPN and CDR2 SVGIG (reference sequence). The DNA for the CDR3 is TGTGCCTGGGCTTGGGAGGGGCAATATGGCTACACCTTC. Translation gives CAWAWEGQYGYTF. The whole variable domain, filled in from reference TRBV30 and TRBJ1-2, reads SQTIHQWPATLVQPVGSPLSLECTVEGTSNPNLYWYRQAAGRGLQLLFYSVGIGQISSEVPQNLSASRPQDRQFILSSKKLLLSDSGFYLCAWAWEGQYGYTFGSGTRLTVV.

The genes are TRBV6-4 and TRBJ2-1; TRBD2 aligns across 8 bases. This CDR3 comprises 15 residues. The J segment lost 7 bases and the V segment lost 5 bases, leaving 10 bases of the junction unmatched. Germline V CDR1 and CDR2: MRHNA, SNTAGT. The DNA of the CDR3 is TGTGCCAGCAGTCTAGGCGCGGGCGGGGGGAATGAGCAGTTCTTC. The encoded protein is CASSLGAGGGNEQFF.

The rearrangement links TRBV28 to TRBJ2-7; 10 nucleotides line up with TRBD2. The CDR3 is 15 residues long. Germline assignment: CDR1 MDHEN and CDR2 SYDVKM. Unmatched junction bases numbered 4, after V lost 2 bases and J lost 3 bases. The CDR3 DNA follows: TGTGCCAGCAGTTTAATTCGGACTAGCGGCTACGAGCAGTACTTC. Amino acids: CASSLIRTSGYEQYF. Based on the CDR3 plus reference TRBV28 and TRBJ2-7, the full variable domain is DVKVTQSSRYLVKRTGEKVFLECVQDMDHENMFWYRQDPGLGLRLIYFSYDVKMKEKGDIPEGYSVSREKKERFSLILESASTNQTSMYLCASSLIRTSGYEQYFGPGTRLTVT.

The CDR3 region has the DNA TGTGCCAGCGCTCCCCGGGCGCGGGACGTGGAGACCCAGTACTTC. This gives the protein CASAPRARDVETQYF. V and J are TRBV4-2 and TRBJ2-5; D may be TRBD2 (6 bases). The CDR3 totals 15 residues. Germline loops: CDR1 LGHNA, CDR2 YNFKEQ. V was pared by 8 bases and J by 5 bases, with 21 bases between.

The rearrangement uses TRBV7-2 and TRBJ2-5; 10 bases agree with TRBD2. The CDR3 is 14 amino acids. Unmatched junction bases numbered 7, after V lost 4 bases and J lost 8 bases. CDR1 is SGHTA and CDR2 is FQGNSA in the germline V gene. CDR3 sequence: CASSSLAGAGTQYF. The DNA of the CDR3 is TGTGCCAGCAGCTCCCTAGCGGGGGCCGGAACCCAGTACTTC.

The rearrangement links TRBV5-1 to TRBJ1-1; 9 bases are a match to TRBD1. J was trimmed by 2 bases and V by 0 bases; bases with no gene match: 5. Germline V gene lookup returns CDR1 SGHRS and CDR2 YFSETQ. The CDR3 spans 16 residues. CDR3: CASSLGDRDANTEAFF. DNA for the CDR3: TGCGCCAGCAGCTTGGGGGACAGGGACGCCAACACTGAAGCTTTCTTT.